The 31 T cell receptor beta chains below were found in one sample sequenced in a study of OX40 agonist ivuxolimab in advanced cancers. The protocol was immunoSEQ multiplex PCR, while the TCRdb copy is restricted to in-frame clones and leaves out a portion. The sample includes tens of thousands of clones, around nine tenths of them seen just once. Sequencing used CD4+ or CD8+ T cells sorted from blood, obtained in a trial of the OX40 agonist ivuxolimab. Receptor source: an adult with an advanced solid tumor such as melanoma, head and neck, liver or kidney cancer.

The CDR3 here is CASDRTQETQYF. The CDR3 coding sequence is TGTGCCAGCGACAGAACCCAAGAGACCCAGTACTTC. The J gene is TRBJ2-5, the V gene TRBV5-4; TRBD1 is a possible D gene (5 bases). The germline V gene encodes CDR1 SGHNT and CDR2 YYREEE (reference sequence). The V end was cut by 7 bases, the J end by 1 base, with 8 bases between. The CDR3 loop spans 12 amino acids. The full variable domain, in which reference TRBV5-4 and TRBJ2-5 provide the parts outside the CDR3, is ETGVTQSPTHLIKTRGQQVTLRCSSQSGHNTVSWYQQALGQGPQFIFQYYREEENGRGNFPPRFSGLQFPNYSSELNVNALELDDSALYLCASDRTQETQYFGPGTRLLVL.

V usage is TRBV4-2 and J usage is TRBJ2-1; 9 bases align to TRBD2. With 1 base clipped from V and 2 bases from J, the junction kept 6 bases outside the gene matches. CDR3 size: 17 residues. The germline gives CDR1 LGHNA, CDR2 YNFKEQ. CDR3 amino acids: CASSQVAGGPPYNEQFF. In nucleotides, the CDR3 is TGTGCCAGCAGCCAAGTTGCGGGAGGGCCCCCCTACAATGAGCAGTTCTTC.

The V gene is TRBV18, the J gene TRBJ2-2, with a possible D match to TRBD2 (6 bases). The CDR3 runs to 16 residues. V was pared by 0 bases and J by 6 bases, with 14 bases between. Germline V gives CDR1 KGHSH, CDR2 LQKENI. This CDR3 reads CASSPPREERAGELFF. The CDR3 DNA follows: TGTGCCAGCTCACCACCGCGGGAAGAAAGGGCCGGGGAGCTGTTTTTT.

V usage is TRBV29-1 and J usage is TRBJ2-7, with TRBD1 identical over 9 bases. Germline V gene sequence: CDR1 SQVTM, CDR2 ANQGSEA. V shed 3 bases, J shed 3 bases, and the junction held 6 bases outside the gene matches. This CDR3 comprises 14 residues. CDR3 amino acids: CSVETGGTFYEQYF. The CDR3 DNA sequence: TGCAGCGTTGAGACAGGGGGGACCTTCTACGAGCAGTACTTC.

The rearrangement joins TRBV29-1 to TRBJ2-2; D is perhaps TRBD1 (6 bases). V was trimmed by 6 bases and J by 7 bases, leaving 15 bases between them. This CDR3 is 13 amino acids long. Germline CDR1 is SQVTM and CDR2 is ANQGSEA. In nucleotides, the CDR3 is TGCAGCGTCTCACAGGGTGGAAACGGGGAGCTGTTTTTT. It yields the protein CSVSQGGNGELFF.

DNA for the CDR3: TGTGCCCTGCGGGAGGGTGGCACCGGGGAGCTGTTTTTT. Translated: CALREGGTGELFF. The genes are TRBV5-4 and TRBJ2-2; the match to TRBD2 covers 9 bases. CDR3 size: 13 residues. The V gene end was trimmed by 10 bases and the J gene end by 4 bases; junction bases not matched to a gene: 5. The V gene's germline CDR1 is SGHNT and CDR2 YYREEE (reference sequence).

The rearrangement links TRBV13 to TRBJ2-7; 12 positions match TRBD1. The germline CDR1 and CDR2 sequences are PRHDT and FYEKMQ (reference sequence). The CDR3 loop spans 19 amino acids. With V trimmed by 0 bases and J by 2 bases, 11 bases remained unmatched. The CDR3 DNA sequence: TGTGCCAGCAGCTTAGGGTCCGGGACAGGGGGCGGGTTCCCCTACGAGCAGTACTTC. Its protein product is CASSLGSGTGGGFPYEQYF.

J is TRBJ2-2 and V is TRBV9; D not certain. This CDR3 is 14 amino acids long. CDR1 and CDR2 (germline): SGDLS, YYNGEE. Trimming pared 5 bases from V and 1 base from J, leaving 9 bases between. CDR3 sequence: CASRQDLNTGELFF. CDR3 DNA sequence: TGTGCCAGCAGGCAAGACTTGAACACCGGGGAGCTGTTTTTT.

The genes are TRBV27 and TRBJ1-2; D is ambiguous. In germline, CDR1 is MNHEY, CDR2 SMNVEV (reference sequence). The CDR3 loop spans 15 amino acids. V lost 5 bases and J 6 bases, leaving 19 bases between the germline ends. CDR3 loop: CASSIRRVDVHGYTF. The CDR3 DNA follows: TGTGCCAGCAGTATTCGTAGGGTGGACGTTCATGGCTACACCTTC.

The chain employs TRBV6-5 and TRBJ1-5; D may be TRBD1 (5 bases). The CDR3 contains 14 residues. Looked up from germline, CDR1 is MNHEY and CDR2 is SVGAGI. V was cut by 6 bases and J by 6 bases, with 15 bases left in between. The CDR3 loop is CASRPRDSGQPQHF. As DNA, the CDR3 is TGTGCCAGCAGGCCCAGGGATTCGGGTCAGCCCCAGCATTTT.

V and J are TRBV7-2 and TRBJ1-4; D call uncertain. The CDR3 length is 13 residues. Germline assignment: CDR1 SGHTA and CDR2 FQGNSA. V dropped 5 bases and J dropped 3 bases, with 7 bases sitting between them. CDR3 nucleotides: TGTGCCAGCAGCGGAGGTCCTAATGAAAAACTGTTTTTT. It encodes CASSGGPNEKLFF. Full variable domain (rest looked up from reference TRBV7-2 and TRBJ1-4): GAGVSQSPSNKVTEKGKDVELRCDPISGHTALYWYRQSLGQGLEFLIYFQGNSAPDKSGLPSDRFSAERTGGSVSTLTIQRTQQEDSAVYLCASSGGPNEKLFFGSGTQLSVL.

This rearrangement joins TRBV19 to TRBJ1-5; TRBD1 aligns across 7 bases. Per the germline V gene, CDR1 is LNHDA and CDR2 is SQIVND (reference sequence). The CDR3 runs 15 residues. J gave up 2 bases and V 6 bases, and 7 bases lay outside the gene matches. DNA of the CDR3: TGTGCCAGTAGAAGAGACAGGGAGCGCAATCAGCCCCAGCATTTT. Translation gives CASRRDRERNQPQHF.

This clone was detected once. This chain links TRBV5-3 with TRBJ1-5; D remains unclear. TRBV5-3 belongs to the ORF category, with a function that is uncertain. The length of the CDR3 is 12 residues. The V gene lost 4 bases and the J gene lost 9 bases, with 11 bases spanning the gap. In nucleotides, the CDR3 is TGTGCCAGAAGCCTTACAAGAAGGCCCCAGCATTTT. As protein: CARSLTRRPQHF.

The chain joins TRBV6-4 to TRBJ1-1; D gene uncertain. Germline CDR1 and CDR2: MRHNA and SNTAGT. The CDR3 extends over 13 amino acids. V was clipped by 6 bases and J by 6 bases, with 14 bases between them. In nucleotides, the CDR3 is TGTGCCAGCAGGGGGAGGCGTAGGGCTGAAGCTTTCTTT. Translation: CASRGRRRAEAFF.

The J gene is TRBJ2-2, the V gene TRBV21-1; the DNA was not compared with TRBD1, the D call given in the table. TRBV21-1 is a pseudogene segment. The CDR3 has 16 residues. The CDR3 region has the DNA TGTGCCAGCAGACACGGTGGGACAGGGTTCATCGGGGAGCTGTTTTTT. Translating gives CASRHGGTGFIGELFF.

The genes are TRBV28 and TRBJ2-1; 7 bases align to TRBD1. Germline V gives CDR1 MDHEN, CDR2 SYDVKM. This CDR3 contains 15 residues. V gave up 6 bases and J gave up 2 bases; unmatched junction bases: 7. CDR3 DNA sequence: TGTGCCAGCAGCGAGGGGGCTTCCGCCTACAATGAGCAGTTCTTC. Amino acid sequence: CASSEGASAYNEQFF. The full variable domain, its missing parts supplied by reference TRBV28 and TRBJ2-1, is DVKVTQSSRYLVKRTGEKVFLECVQDMDHENMFWYRQDPGLGLRLIYFSYDVKMKEKGDIPEGYSVSREKKERFSLILESASTNQTSMYLCASSEGASAYNEQFFGPGTRLTVL.

V is TRBV7-9 and J is TRBJ1-2; maybe TRBD1 (5 bases). The CDR3 totals 15 residues. Germline loops: CDR1 SEHNR, CDR2 FQNEAQ (reference sequence). Between the trimmed V and J ends, which lost 1 base and 2 bases, there was a span of 11 bases. Here the CDR3 reads CASSLGGTANYGYTF. Written as DNA, the CDR3 is TGTGCCAGCAGCTTAGGAGGGACGGCGAACTATGGCTACACCTTC.

V usage is TRBV2 and J usage is TRBJ2-7, with a possible D match to TRBD2 (6 bases). CDR3 length equals 13 residues. Germline V gene data show CDR1 as SNHLY and CDR2 as FYNNEI. V lost 10 bases and J 0 bases, leaving 13 bases between the germline ends. The CDR3 sequence is CATRDWGSYEQYF. CDR3 DNA sequence: TGTGCCACCCGGGACTGGGGCTCCTACGAGCAGTACTTC.

This clone occurred once. The rearrangement uses TRBV10-3 and TRBJ1-3; D remains ambiguous. The V gene's germline CDR1 is ENHRY and CDR2 SYGVKD. The length of the CDR3 is 12 residues. Trimming shortened V by 2 bases and J by 4 bases, and 3 bases separated the two germline ends. CDR3 coding DNA: TGTGCCATCAGTGAGAACGGAAACACCATATATTTT. It is translated as CAISENGNTIYF.

The rearrangement uses TRBV10-3 and TRBJ2-1; tentatively, D is TRBD1 (5 bases). The CDR3 covers 14 residues. Germline V gene data show CDR1 as ENHRY and CDR2 as SYGVKD. Trimming took 11 bases from V and 0 from J, leaving 14 bases between them. The CDR3 reads CAVRTGSSYNEQFF. The CDR3 DNA follows: TGTGCCGTCCGAACAGGTAGCTCCTACAATGAGCAGTTCTTC.

Only a few counts were recorded for this clone. CDR3 region: CATSGGPLATEAFF. For the CDR3, the DNA is TGTGCCACCAGCGGGGGACCGCTGGCCACTGAAGCTTTCTTT. The chain is built from TRBV15 and TRBJ1-1, with a tentative D call TRBD1 (5 bases). Germline CDR1 is LNHNV and CDR2 is YYDKDF (reference sequence). Trimming took 5 bases from V and 4 from J, leaving 14 bases between them. The length of the CDR3 is 14 residues.

The chain couples TRBV10-3 to TRBJ2-1; D might be TRBD1 or TRBD2, each matching 5 bases. V dropped 11 bases and J dropped 4 bases, with 15 bases sitting between them. Looked up from germline, CDR1 is ENHRY and CDR2 is SYGVKD. This CDR3 region has 13 residues. CDR3: CAHARDRYNEQFF. The CDR3 DNA reads as TGTGCCCACGCTAGGGACCGGTACAATGAGCAGTTCTTC.

This clone was seen just once. The V call is TRBV28, the J call TRBJ2-7, with 12 bases fitting TRBD2. Trimming cost V 3 bases and J 6 bases; bases outside gene matches: 6. The germline V gene encodes CDR1 MDHEN and CDR2 SYDVKM. CDR3 length: 15 residues. CDR3 protein: CASSLDTSGRIEQYF. The CDR3 region has the DNA TGTGCCAGCAGTTTGGATACTAGCGGGAGGATCGAGCAGTACTTC.

The V and J genes are TRBV18 and TRBJ1-5; 7 bases fit TRBD1. The V and J ends lost 3 bases and 5 bases, in that order; junction bases with no gene match: 4. The CDR3 extends over 14 amino acids. CDR1 and CDR2 from the germline V gene are KGHSH and LQKENI. The CDR3 nucleotides are TGTGCCAGCTCACCGACAGGGACGGATCAGCCCCAGCATTTT. It specifies CASSPTGTDQPQHF. Filled out from reference TRBV18 and TRBJ1-5, the complete variable domain reads NAGVMQNPRHLVRRRGQEARLRCSPMKGHSHVYWYRQLPEEGLKFMVYLQKENIIDESGMPKERFSAEFPKEGPSILRIQQVVRGDSAAYFCASSPTGTDQPQHFGDGTRLSIL.

The chain employs TRBV28 and TRBJ1-2; D not certain. The CDR3 totals 13 residues. V lost 5 bases, J lost 3 bases, and 10 bases lay in between. Germline CDR1 MDHEN, CDR2 SYDVKM. The CDR3 sequence: CASSVDRDYGYTF. CDR3 coding DNA: TGTGCCAGCAGTGTCGACCGGGACTATGGCTACACCTTC.

This clone occurred once. This sequence joins TRBV28 and TRBJ1-2; 9 positions agree with TRBD1. V gave up 5 bases and J gave up 8 bases; unmatched junction bases: 6. The germline V gene has CDR1 MDHEN and CDR2 SYDVKM. The length of the CDR3 is 13 residues. The CDR3 DNA sequence: TGTGCCAGCAGTGGTGGACAGGGGTTGGGCTACACCTTC. This encodes CASSGGQGLGYTF.

The genes are TRBV6-5 and TRBJ1-2; D gene unclear. V lost 6 bases and J lost 8, with 16 bases in between. The CDR3 totals 13 residues. Germline loops: CDR1 MNHEY, CDR2 SVGAGI. The CDR3 is CASSSTISRGYTF. As DNA, the CDR3 is TGTGCCAGCAGCTCGACGATAAGCAGGGGCTACACCTTC.

J is TRBJ1-3 and V is TRBV11-2, with D possibly being TRBD1 (6 bases). CDR3 size: 18 residues. The germline V gene has CDR1 SGHAT and CDR2 FQNNGV. Trimming shortened V by 2 bases and J by 2 bases, and 19 bases separated the two germline ends. The CDR3 sequence is CASSLSRPGGQAGNTIYF. As DNA, the CDR3 is TGTGCCAGCAGCTTATCACGCCCTGGGGGGCAGGCTGGAAACACCATATATTTT.

The chain joins TRBV5-4 to TRBJ2-5; TRBD2 matches 8 bases. The J segment lost 5 bases and the V segment lost 1 base, leaving 7 bases of the junction unmatched. Germline-derived CDR1 and CDR2 are SGHNT and YYREEE (reference sequence). The CDR3 has 15 amino acids. Written as DNA, the CDR3 is TGTGCCAGCAGCTTGTCTCCTAGCGGGTCGGAGACCCAGTACTTC. The encoded protein is CASSLSPSGSETQYF. Full variable domain (rest looked up from reference TRBV5-4 and TRBJ2-5): ETGVTQSPTHLIKTRGQQVTLRCSSQSGHNTVSWYQQALGQGPQFIFQYYREEENGRGNFPPRFSGLQFPNYSSELNVNALELDDSALYLCASSLSPSGSETQYFGPGTRLLVL.

The chain couples TRBV12-5 to TRBJ2-3; 13 bases map to TRBD2. V lost 4 bases, J lost 6 bases, and 10 bases stayed unmatched. This CDR3 spans 17 amino acids. Germline CDR1 LGHNT, CDR2 FRNRAP. CDR3 nucleotides: TGTGCTAGTGGTTCGCGACTACTAGCGGGAGGGCCTGATACGCAGTATTTT. Protein product: CASGSRLLAGGPDTQYF.

J is TRBJ2-7 and V is TRBV29-1; D remains ambiguous. The germline CDR1 and CDR2 sequences are SQVTM and ANQGSEA. The V end lost 2 bases, the J end lost 2 bases, and 13 bases lay between the germline ends. CDR3 size: 14 residues. The CDR3 is CSVESLPETYEQYF. DNA of the CDR3: TGCAGCGTTGAAAGTCTGCCAGAAACCTACGAGCAGTACTTC.